What follows are 21 T cell receptor beta chains derived from one specimen sequenced in a study of cytomegalovirus exposure and HLA in healthy donors. In the PCR, 60 Vbeta and 13 Jbeta primers were used. Repertoires were generated with immunoSEQ multiplex PCR, while TCRdb's copy carries only in-frame clones and drops some. The table includes some 180,000 clones, 82% detected once. The sample comprised PBMCs. Receptors originate from a middle-aged man in good health and CMV-seronegative.

The chain couples TRBV27 to TRBJ1-1; D not resolved. The CDR3 has 11 amino acids. With 7 bases removed from V and 4 bases from J, the gap between germline ends came to 7 bases. Germline CDR1 and CDR2: MNHEY and SMNVEV (reference sequence). The CDR3 bases are TGTGCCAGCAAGCGGTCCACTGAAGCTTTCTTT. It translates to CASKRSTEAFF.

V and J are TRBV29-1 and TRBJ2-7, with D uncertain. This CDR3 is 15 amino acids long. Germline values: CDR1 SQVTM, CDR2 ANQGSEA. Trimming took 1 base from V and 7 from J, leaving 20 bases between them. The chain's CDR3 is CSVEVAAGFGGEQYF. The CDR3 DNA sequence: TGCAGCGTTGAAGTGGCAGCCGGGTTTGGTGGGGAGCAGTACTTC.

The J gene is TRBJ1-1, the V gene TRBV5-1; 7 nucleotides align to TRBD1. CDR1 is SGHRS, CDR2 YFSETQ, per germline. This CDR3 contains 15 residues. The J segment lost 1 base and the V segment lost 4 bases, leaving 7 bases of the junction unmatched. The CDR3 DNA follows: TGCGCCAGCAGCCCCCGACAGGGCTGGAACACTGAAGCTTTCTTT. Translation gives CASSPRQGWNTEAFF.

This chain links TRBV19 with TRBJ1-2; 10 bases align to TRBD1. CDR3 size: 16 residues. CDR1 and CDR2 from the germline V gene are LNHDA and SQIVND (reference sequence). J gave up 5 bases and V 3 bases, and 9 bases lay outside the gene matches. CDR3 region: CASSMTGTGAIYGYTF. The CDR3 DNA is TGTGCCAGTAGTATGACCGGGACAGGGGCGATTTATGGCTACACCTTC.

The gene calls are TRBV4-3 and TRBJ1-2; 7 bases match TRBD1. CDR1 and CDR2 from the germline V gene are LGHNA and YSLEER. The V gene end was trimmed by 0 bases and the J gene end by 4 bases; junction bases not matched to a gene: 11. This CDR3 spans 17 amino acids. The DNA of the CDR3 is TGCGCCAGCAGCCAAGATTTAGCGGGACAGAGCCTCTATGGCTACACCTTC. Protein sequence: CASSQDLAGQSLYGYTF.

This chain links TRBV6-6 with TRBJ2-5, with TRBD1 identical over 9 bases. The assigned J gene may be wrong: the sequence end matches TRBJ2-7 better. This CDR3 contains 15 residues. In germline, CDR1 is MNHNY, CDR2 SVGAGI (reference sequence). CDR3 sequence: CASRRAGTGNHEQYF. Written as DNA, the CDR3 is TGTGCCAGCAGACGAGCCGGGACAGGGAACCACGAGCAGTACTTC.

The chain employs TRBV27 and TRBJ1-3; D unresolved. Looked up from germline, CDR1 is MNHEY and CDR2 is SMNVEV (reference sequence). This CDR3 spans 16 amino acids. V dropped 7 bases and J dropped 4 bases, with 20 bases sitting between them. The CDR3 region has the DNA TGTGCCAGCACCGCAATTAGCGGGTTCTGGGGAAACACCATATATTTT. Encoded protein: CASTAISGFWGNTIYF.

The rearrangement links TRBV6-6 to TRBJ1-2, with 7 bases lining up with TRBD1. This CDR3 spans 15 amino acids. After removal of 0 bases from V and 6 bases from J, the junction contained 7 bases not matched to a gene. Germline-derived CDR1 and CDR2 are MNHNY and SVGAGI (reference sequence). For the CDR3, the DNA is TGTGCCAGCAGTTACTCAGGGGGCTCACTTAATGGCTACACCTTC. Translation: CASSYSGGSLNGYTF.

This clone was counted a few times. The chain is built from TRBV2 and TRBJ2-1; 9 bases line up with TRBD1. Germline-derived CDR1 and CDR2 are SNHLY and FYNNEI. The CDR3 consists of 15 residues. Unmatched junction bases numbered 7, after V lost 6 bases and J lost 4 bases. The CDR3 DNA sequence: TGTGCCAGCAGCAAACCGGGACAGGGATACAATGAGCAGTTCTTC. It translates to CASSKPGQGYNEQFF.

This chain joins TRBV10-1 and TRBJ1-1; the D is unclear. V gave up 4 bases and J gave up 1 base, with 7 bases separating them. The CDR3 sequence is 13 residues long. Germline CDR1 is WNHNN and CDR2 is SYGVQD (reference sequence). The CDR3 bases are TGCGCCAGCAGTGTGGGCTCGAACACTGAAGCTTTCTTT. Protein sequence: CASSVGSNTEAFF.

This chain links TRBV4-3 with TRBJ1-5; tentative D call: TRBD1 (6 bases). Germline V gene data show CDR1 as LGHNA and CDR2 as YSLEER. Trimming cost V 3 bases and J 8 bases, with 14 bases left between them. This CDR3 region has 14 residues. The CDR3 protein is CASSQARGLEPQHF. In nucleotides, the CDR3 is TGCGCCAGCAGCCAGGCCAGGGGTTTGGAGCCCCAGCATTTT.

The genes are TRBV2 and TRBJ1-5; D perhaps matches TRBD1 (6 bases). CDR1 is SNHLY and CDR2 is FYNNEI in the germline V gene. The length of the CDR3 is 17 residues. Trimming pared 5 bases from V and 0 bases from J, leaving 17 bases between. The CDR3 DNA follows: TGTGCCAGCAGTACAACTCAGGGGTTTTATAGCAATCAGCCCCAGCATTTT. Its protein product is CASSTTQGFYSNQPQHF.

The V call is TRBV5-6, the J call TRBJ2-5; the D gene is possibly TRBD1 (5 bases). CDR1 is SGHDT, CDR2 YYEEEE, per germline. Trimming removed 4 bases at V and 4 bases at J, with 14 bases between. The CDR3 has 14 residues. Written as DNA, the CDR3 is TGTGCCAGCAGCCACGACAGAAGGGGAGAGACCCAGTACTTC. It encodes CASSHDRRGETQYF. Variable domain in full (rest from reference TRBV5-6 and TRBJ2-5): DAGVTQSPTHLIKTRGQQVTLRCSPKSGHDTVSWYQQALGQGPQFIFQYYEEEERQRGNFPDRFSGHQFPNYSSELNVNALLLGDSALYLCASSHDRRGETQYFGPGTRLLVL.

The CDR3 region has the DNA TGTGCCAGCAATTTCCACGGGACAGGGAAAGAGACCCAGTACTTC. Residues: CASNFHGTGKETQYF. The rearrangement uses TRBV6-5 and TRBJ2-5, with TRBD1 matching over 9 bases. CDR1 is MNHEY, CDR2 SVGAGI, per germline. The V and J ends lost 7 bases and 3 bases, in that order; junction bases with no gene match: 9. CDR3 length: 15 amino acids.

This clone was seen more than once but under ten times. V and J are TRBV4-3 and TRBJ2-3; TRBD1 matches 11 bases. From germline, CDR1 is LGHNA and CDR2 YSLEER. CDR3 length: 16 residues. V trimming: 4 bases; J trimming: 7 bases; junction bases outside the gene matches: 10. For the CDR3, the DNA is TGCGCCAGCAGCCTAAGCTGGACAGGGGGCAGCAATACGCAGTATTTT. Translating gives CASSLSWTGGSNTQYF.

This clone was seen just once. The gene calls are TRBV4-2 and TRBJ2-5, with TRBD2 as a possible D gene (6 bases). Per the germline V gene, CDR1 is LGHNA and CDR2 is YNFKEQ. V lost 1 base to trimming and J lost 3 bases, with 9 bases between them. The CDR3 sequence is 14 residues long. In nucleotides, the CDR3 is TGTGCCAGCAGCCAAGGGACGGGGGAAGAGACCCAGTACTTC. Residues: CASSQGTGEETQYF.

This chain links TRBV4-3 with TRBJ2-2; the D gene is possibly TRBD1 (8 bases). The CDR3 covers 15 residues. The V gene lost 6 bases and the J gene lost 4 bases, with 15 bases spanning the gap. Germline V gene data show CDR1 as LGHNA and CDR2 as YSLEER. In DNA form, the CDR3 reads TGCGCCAGCAGACGGGGGGACAGGTTCACCGGGGAGCTGTTTTTT. Its protein is CASRRGDRFTGELFF.

V and J are TRBV10-1 and TRBJ2-2, with D tentatively TRBD1 (6 bases). CDR3 length: 16 residues. From germline, CDR1 is WNHNN and CDR2 SYGVQD (reference sequence). V was shortened by 4 bases and J by 3 bases, with 15 bases between the two germline ends. CDR3 sequence: CASSGGAGDYTGELFF. CDR3 coding DNA: TGCGCCAGCAGTGGAGGGGCAGGGGATTACACCGGGGAGCTGTTTTTT.

The V call is TRBV6-6, the J call TRBJ2-5; a weak D match, TRBD1 (7 bases). Germline values: CDR1 MNHNY, CDR2 SVGAGI (reference sequence). V was shortened by 7 bases and J by 5 bases, with 11 bases between the two germline ends. The CDR3 sequence is 12 residues long. CDR3 sequence (DNA): TGTGCCAGCACCGCAGGGGGGGAGACCCAGTACTTC. Its translation: CASTAGGETQYF.

This chain uses TRBV9 with TRBJ2-3, with D possibly TRBD2 on 7 matching bases. The CDR3 has 15 residues. V was clipped by 0 bases and J by 9 bases, with 17 bases between them. Germline assignment: CDR1 SGDLS and CDR2 YYNGEE. This CDR3 is CASSVAGGPAGTQYF. In DNA, the CDR3 is TGTGCCAGCAGCGTAGCGGGGGGCCCGGCTGGGACGCAGTATTTT.

V and J are TRBV10-3 and TRBJ1-6; perhaps TRBD1 as D (5 bases). The V gene lost 6 bases and the J gene lost 5 bases, with 11 bases spanning the gap. Germline CDR1 reads ENHRY; CDR2 reads SYGVKD. The CDR3 consists of 14 residues. CDR3 protein: CAISQTVHNSPLHF. CDR3 sequence (DNA): TGTGCCATCAGCCAGACAGTACATAATTCACCCCTCCACTTT.